These 20 T cell receptor beta chains were all obtained from the same sample, sequenced in a study of blood T cells in healthy people across ages. A sample-barcoded 5' primer and a J-beta primer mix were used in a second PCR of about 7 to 12 cycles. MiXCR, run by TCRdb on the 5' RACE reads, gives a single entry per CDR3 protein. The sample carries roughly 650,000 distinct CDR3 sequences, about 30% recorded once. Sequencing was done on a sample of blood. The receptors shown here come from a woman aged 80 or over in good health.

Points on this clonotype: With a much larger clone just one base away, this may be a read error. CDR3 protein: CASSLASSGGSYNEQYF. CDR3 nucleotides: TGCGCCAGCAGCTTGGCCAGTAGCGGGGGCTCCTACAATGAGCAGTACTTC. This rearrangement joins TRBV5-1 to TRBJ2-1; 9 nucleotides agree with TRBD2. The J call is doubtful: the DNA matches TRBJ2-7 better. Germline V gene sequence: CDR1 SGHRS, CDR2 YFSETQ. There are 17 residues in the CDR3.

This clonotype was detected many times. This chain connects TRBV7-2 to TRBJ2-7, with TRBD1 matching over 7 bases. Germline CDR1 and CDR2: SGHTA and FQGNSA. V dropped 6 bases and J dropped 2; count of bases not matched to a gene: 10. CDR3 length: 15 amino acids. For the CDR3, the DNA is TGTGCCAGCAGTCCGAGGACAGGTAATACCTACGAGCAGTACTTC. Its translation: CASSPRTGNTYEQYF.

In its sample, this clonotype was seen many times. The rearrangement joins TRBV12-3 or TRBV12-4 to TRBJ2-1, with 13 bases matching TRBD2. V shed 3 bases and J 15 bases; nucleotides not matched to a gene: 8. This CDR3 contains 14 residues. In nucleotides, the CDR3 is TGTGCCAGCAGTTTGGAGACTAGCGGGGGGAATACGTTCTTC. The encoded protein is CASSLETSGGNTFF.

This clonotype has just a few counts. The chain couples TRBV7-9 to TRBJ1-1; 10 bases are a match to TRBD1. The ends lost 6 bases at V and 4 bases at J; junction bases unmatched: 14. The CDR3 length is 17 residues. Germline V lookup: CDR1 SEHNR, CDR2 FQNEAQ (reference sequence). The CDR3 DNA follows: TGTGCCAGCAGATTATCTGTGGGGACAGGGGATGGCACTGAAGCTTTCTTT. Its translation: CASRLSVGTGDGTEAFF.

Worth noting for this clonotype: This sequence may be a read error, since a much larger clone differs from it by one base. The chain joins TRBV12-3 or TRBV12-4 to TRBJ2-1, with no clear D. V was cut by 1 base and J by 8 bases, with 9 bases left in between. The CDR3 sequence is 13 residues long. The CDR3 loop is CASSLEVCHEQFF. CDR3 nucleotide sequence: TGTGCCAGCAGTTTAGAGGTTTGCCATGAGCAGTTCTTC.

This sequence joins TRBV7-2 and TRBJ2-7; weak D call: TRBD2 (5 bases). Germline V gene lookup returns CDR1 SGHTA and CDR2 FQGNSA. The CDR3 consists of 16 residues. Trimming shortened V by 2 bases and J by 6 bases, and 20 bases separated the two germline ends. CDR3 in amino acids: CASSLTAGNPGVEQYF. CDR3 nucleotides: TGTGCCAGCAGCTTAACGGCCGGGAACCCGGGTGTCGAGCAGTACTTC.

This clonotype occurred many times. The chain couples TRBV28 to TRBJ2-7; no firm D call. This CDR3 spans 13 amino acids. CDR1 MDHEN and CDR2 SYDVKM come from the germline V gene. V was shortened by 2 bases and J by 2 bases, with 7 bases between the two germline ends. The CDR3 DNA reads TGTGCCAGCAGTTTAAATGTTCCCTACGAGCAGTACTTC. This sequence encodes CASSLNVPYEQYF.

This clonotype was found many times. This chain connects TRBV4-1 to TRBJ2-3; TRBD1 might be the D (5 bases). This CDR3 has 17 amino acids. Trimming pared 0 bases from V and 8 bases from J, leaving 21 bases between. Looked up from germline, CDR1 is MGHRA and CDR2 is YSYEKL. CDR3 nucleotide sequence: TGCGCCAGCAGCCAAGATAATGCAGGGCGCCCTCGGGCTACGCAGTATTTT. It encodes CASSQDNAGRPRATQYF.

The V gene is TRBV11-2, the J gene TRBJ2-4, with D possibly being TRBD2 (6 bases). V was clipped by 2 bases and J by 6 bases, with 14 bases between them. Germline V gene lookup returns CDR1 SGHAT and CDR2 FQNNGV. This CDR3 region has 15 residues. This CDR3 reads CASSLNGGGGNIQYF. As DNA, the CDR3 is TGTGCCAGCAGCTTAAACGGGGGTGGCGGAAACATTCAGTACTTC.

This clonotype showed up just a few times. The chain recombines TRBV30 with TRBJ2-5, with D unresolved. The V end was cut by 2 bases, the J end by 8 bases, with 12 bases between. The V gene's germline CDR1 is GTSNPN and CDR2 SVGIG (reference sequence). The CDR3 covers 12 residues. CDR3 sequence (DNA): TGTGCCTGGAGTCCAGGATCTCTAACCCAGTACTTC. Its translation is CAWSPGSLTQYF.

This clonotype was picked up many times. The chain carries TRBV29-1 and TRBJ1-2; D gene unclear. The CDR3 is 12 amino acids. Trimming removed 4 bases from V and 3 bases from J, with 9 bases in between. The germline CDR1 and CDR2 sequences are SQVTM and ANQGSEA. The DNA for the CDR3 is TGCAGCGTTGGGTCTGAGTACTATGGCTACACCTTC. This gives the protein CSVGSEYYGYTF.

This clonotype was observed many times. The chain combines TRBV27 with TRBJ1-1, with D possibly being TRBD1 (6 bases). The CDR3 extends over 13 amino acids. Germline lookup yields CDR1 MNHEY and CDR2 SMNVEV (reference sequence). Trimming cost V 2 bases and J 5 bases, with 9 bases left between them. The CDR3 DNA follows: TGTGCCAGCAGTTTACAGGGGAGGACTGAAGCTTTCTTT. Translated: CASSLQGRTEAFF.

This clonotype was observed a handful of times. The chain couples TRBV28 to TRBJ2-2, with a possible D match to TRBD2 (7 bases). This CDR3 spans 14 amino acids. Germline assignment: CDR1 MDHEN and CDR2 SYDVKM. V gave up 8 bases and J gave up 3 bases, with 13 bases separating them. As DNA, the CDR3 is TGTGCCAGCCATTGGGGGGGCTACACCGGGGAGCTGTTTTTT. Its translation is CASHWGGYTGELFF.

This clonotype was counted at least ten times. The genes are TRBV20-1 and TRBJ1-5; possible D gene TRBD1, 5 bases. Germline V gives CDR1 DFQATT, CDR2 SNEGSKA (reference sequence). The V end lost 0 bases, the J end lost 4 bases, and 22 bases lay between the germline ends. The CDR3 has 18 residues. CDR3: CSARDRWQGAAENQPQHF. The CDR3 DNA reads TGCAGTGCTAGAGATCGCTGGCAGGGAGCGGCAGAGAATCAGCCCCAGCATTTT.

As regards this clonotype: This may be a read error, as it is one base from a much larger clone. V usage is TRBV2 and J usage is TRBJ1-4; D gene uncertain. Germline V gene lookup returns CDR1 SNHLY and CDR2 FYNNEI. V dropped 6 bases and J dropped 4 bases, with 9 bases sitting between them. CDR3 length: 13 amino acids. The CDR3 is CASSRVRNEKLFF. CDR3 DNA: TGTGCCAGCAGCCGGGTCCGTAATGAAAAACTGTTTTTT.

A few counts support this clonotype. The J gene is TRBJ2-1, the V gene TRBV3-1; weak D call: TRBD2 (6 bases). This CDR3 is built from 15 residues. Between the trimmed V and J ends, which lost 6 bases and 5 bases, there was a span of 17 bases. CDR1 is LGHDT, CDR2 YNNKEL, per germline (reference sequence). The CDR3 DNA reads TGTGCCAGCAGTCCATCTCTAGCGCTGCACAATGAGCAGTTCTTC. Its protein is CASSPSLALHNEQFF.

The V gene is TRBV10-2, the J gene TRBJ1-5; no reliable D call. Germline V gene lookup returns CDR1 WSHSY and CDR2 SAAADI. The CDR3 loop spans 15 amino acids. The V end was cut by 1 base, the J end by 0 bases, with 7 bases between. The DNA of the CDR3 is TGCGCCAGCAGTGAGTTTTCTGGTAGCAATCAGCCCCAGCATTTT. Its protein is CASSEFSGSNQPQHF.

The rearrangement links TRBV20-1 to TRBJ1-5; 7 positions match TRBD1. The CDR3 runs to 13 residues. CDR1 is DFQATT and CDR2 is SNEGSKA in the germline V gene (reference sequence). After removal of 8 bases from V and 3 bases from J, the junction contained 7 bases not matched to a gene. This CDR3 reads CSSGTELNQPQHF. The CDR3 DNA reads as TGCAGTTCTGGGACAGAGCTCAATCAGCCCCAGCATTTT.

This clonotype has a count of ten or more. The chain joins TRBV4-2 to TRBJ2-5; D possibly corresponds to TRBD2 (6 bases). Germline V gene sequence: CDR1 LGHNA, CDR2 YNFKEQ. This CDR3 is built from 14 residues. Trimming removed 1 base from V and 5 bases from J, with 11 bases in between. CDR3 coding DNA: TGTGCCAGCAGCCAAGTTGACCGGGGGGAGACCCAGTACTTC. Its protein is CASSQVDRGETQYF.

This clonotype came up many times. This may be a read error, as it is one base from a much larger clone. This sequence joins TRBV7-2 and TRBJ2-4; either TRBD1 or TRBD2 may supply D (5 bases each). The V and J ends lost 1 base and 7 bases respectively, with 14 bases between them. Germline CDR1 and CDR2: SGHTA and FQGNSA. The CDR3 totals 15 residues. The CDR3 coding sequence is TGTGCCAGCAGCTTAGGGGCAGGGACCTCGAACATTCAGTACTTC. It is translated as CASSLGAGTSNIQYF.